This T cell receptor beta chain emerged from a study of T cell repertoires in cytomegalovirus infection. At the level of the study: Both CMV infection and a matching HLA type were indicated by public TCR beta signatures. General study results and limits: CMV-specific TCR beta clonotypes restricted by HLA-C dominated the ex vivo response. Cumulative public TCR beta family frequency identified CMV carriers with the relevant HLA.

V lost 0 bases and J lost 3, with 8 bases in between. Germline V gene data show CDR1 as MNHNY and CDR2 as SVGAGI (reference sequence). The CDR3 totals 14 residues. TCRdb called the reads again in MiXCR, with one record for every CDR3 protein. The sample lists approximately 910,000 distinct CDR3 sequences, around 31% occurring once. About this clonotype: Its antigen is not known.

The material sequenced was cultured CD8+ T cells from PBMCs, taken from culture after CMV antigen stimulation. The source is a human donor in good health (CMV status not recorded). Some clones in this sample may be carry-over from other donors' samples. The chain is built from TRBV6-6 and TRBJ1-1; D is possibly TRBD1 (5 bases). The CDR3 loop is CASSYSMGDTEAFF. In DNA form, the CDR3 reads TGTGCCAGCAGTTACTCGATGGGGGACACTGAAGCTTTCTTT.